The 13 T cell receptor beta chains given below trace back to one sample, sequenced in a study of blood T cell repertoires in COVID-19. Assay: immunoSEQ multiplex PCR; the TCRdb copy retains only in-frame clones and omits some. The sample carries about 230,000 clones, under 90% recorded once. Material: peripheral blood. The receptors stem from a man aged 45-65 years with COVID-19, enrolled during active disease.

V and J are TRBV2 and TRBJ2-1; D is undetermined. In germline, CDR1 is SNHLY, CDR2 FYNNEI. This CDR3 has 11 amino acids. V shed 6 bases and J shed 4 bases, with 4 bases lying between them. For the CDR3, the DNA is TGTGCCAGCAGGAGTTACAATGAGCAGTTCTTC. Translation: CASRSYNEQFF.

The chain employs TRBV5-6 and TRBJ2-2; 9 positions match TRBD1. Germline trimming cut 2 bases from V and 4 bases from J; bases unmatched to any gene: 3. CDR1 and CDR2 from the germline V gene are SGHDT and YYEEEE. The CDR3 spans 15 residues. The CDR3 nucleotides read TGTGCCAGCAGCTTTAGGGACAGGGTCACCGGGGAGCTGTTTTTT. It codes for CASSFRDRVTGELFF.

The J gene is TRBJ2-7, the V gene TRBV23-1; 8 nucleotides line up with TRBD2. TRBV23-1 is an ORF, with its function uncertain. The J segment lost 5 bases and the V segment lost 4 bases, leaving 13 bases of the junction unmatched. This CDR3 spans 16 amino acids. CDR3 sequence: CASSRLSRGGVDEQYF. CDR3 DNA: TGCGCCAGCAGTCGCTTATCTCGGGGGGGCGTCGACGAGCAGTACTTC.

In regard to this clone: One end of the junction does not line up with germline, which may come from a read error. Other DNA sequences of this sample code for an identical CDR3. The chain carries TRBV7-9 and TRBJ2-7, with 7 positions matching TRBD1. The CDR3 has 16 amino acids. Germline V gene data show CDR1 as SEHNR and CDR2 as FQNEAQ (reference sequence). The CDR3: CASSLAGGIVRDEQYF. The CDR3, as DNA: TGTGCTAGCAGCTTAGCAGGGGGTATTGTTCGGGACGAGCAGTACTTC.

The chain recombines TRBV3-1 (or the pseudogene TRBV3-2) with TRBJ2-7; TRBD1 agrees at 7 bases. Germline trimming cut 3 bases from V and 2 bases from J; bases unmatched to any gene: 7. The germline gives CDR1 LGHDT, CDR2 YNNKEL (reference sequence). The CDR3 is 15 residues long. CDR3 residues: CASSQTTGRPYEQYF. Here the CDR3 DNA reads TGTGCCAGCAGCCAGACGACAGGGAGACCCTACGAGCAGTACTTC.

V gene TRBV5-4 combines with J gene TRBJ2-1; D might be TRBD2 (5 bases). CDR1 and CDR2 (germline): SGHNT, YYREEE (reference sequence). The CDR3 consists of 14 residues. The V gene lost 3 bases and the J gene lost 0 bases, with 7 bases spanning the gap. The CDR3 loop reads CASSSAGSYNEQFF. The CDR3 bases are TGTGCCAGCAGCTCGGCGGGCTCCTACAATGAGCAGTTCTTC.

The chain combines TRBV6-6 with TRBJ2-7, with TRBD1 matching over 9 bases. Germline-derived CDR1 and CDR2 are MNHNY and SVGAGI (reference sequence). J was trimmed by 0 bases and V by 5 bases; bases with no gene match: 5. The CDR3 runs 15 residues. The CDR3 here is CASSTGTGSSYEQYF. The CDR3, as DNA: TGTGCCAGCAGTACCGGGACAGGGAGCTCCTACGAGCAGTACTTC.

This clone was seen a few times. The rearrangement joins TRBV10-1 to TRBJ2-3; no clear D. Germline V gene sequence: CDR1 WNHNN, CDR2 SYGVQD (reference sequence). V was trimmed by 5 bases and J by 0 bases, leaving 6 bases between them. The CDR3 loop spans 13 amino acids. This chain's CDR3 is CASSPQSTDTQYF. CDR3 coding DNA: TGCGCCAGCAGTCCACAGAGCACAGATACGCAGTATTTT.

This chain connects TRBV27 to TRBJ1-2, with 8 positions matching TRBD1. J lost 4 bases, V lost 2 bases, and 3 bases had no gene match. Germline CDR1 reads MNHEY; CDR2 reads SMNVEV (reference sequence). This CDR3 region has 14 residues. CDR3 protein: CASSLTGGGYGYTF. In DNA, the CDR3 is TGTGCCAGCAGTTTAACAGGGGGGGGCTATGGCTACACCTTC.

V and J are TRBV7-8 and TRBJ2-7; 9 bases are shared with TRBD2. V was pared by 0 bases and J by 4 bases, with 4 bases of the junction left unmatched. The length of the CDR3 is 15 residues. Germline-derived CDR1 and CDR2 are SGHVS and FQNEAQ. In DNA form, the CDR3 reads TGTGCCAGCAGCTTAGCTAGCGGGAGTAGATACGAGCAGTACTTC. It is translated as CASSLASGSRYEQYF.

The V gene is TRBV28, the J gene TRBJ1-1, with 12 bases lining up with TRBD1. Looked up from germline, CDR1 is MDHEN and CDR2 is SYDVKM. Losses at the gene ends were 5 bases for V and 4 bases for J; bases not matched to a gene: 8. The CDR3 sequence is 16 residues long. The CDR3 sequence is CASSPPGQGATTEAFF. CDR3 in DNA: TGTGCCAGCAGTCCACCGGGACAGGGGGCGACCACTGAAGCTTTCTTT.

This rearrangement joins TRBV30 to TRBJ1-2; no definite D call. V was shortened by 0 bases and J by 10 bases, with 12 bases between the two germline ends. The CDR3 contains 12 residues. Germline V CDR1 and CDR2: GTSNPN, SVGIG (reference sequence). The CDR3 nucleotides are TGTGCCTGGAGTGTACTAGAAGGTCACTACACCTTC. This gives the protein CAWSVLEGHYTF.

The chain couples TRBV6-4 to TRBJ1-5; no clear D. V was shortened by 8 bases and J by 5 bases, with 7 bases between the two germline ends. Germline V CDR1 and CDR2: MRHNA, SNTAGT. CDR3 length equals 11 residues. CDR3 region: CASPVDQPQHF. The CDR3 DNA follows: TGTGCCAGCCCGGTTGATCAGCCCCAGCATTTT.